The 16 T cell receptor beta chains below all came from one sample that was sequenced in a study of blood T cell repertoires in COVID-19. Using immunoSEQ multiplex PCR, the repertoire was profiled, and TCRdb retains in-frame clones only, with some absent. The table lists 200,000 to 250,000 clones, around 86% of them singletons, with 3% in the top ten. What was sequenced was peripheral blood. These receptors originate from a young woman who had recovered from COVID-19.

The chain links TRBV5-4 to TRBJ1-2; D ambiguous. The CDR3 extends over 14 amino acids. Trimming removed 0 bases from V and 0 bases from J, with 6 bases in between. Germline CDR1 SGHNT, CDR2 YYREEE (reference sequence). The CDR3 here is CASSLATANYGYTF. The CDR3 bases are TGTGCCAGCAGCTTGGCAACAGCTAACTATGGCTACACCTTC.

The chain combines TRBV10-2 with TRBJ2-1; 12 nucleotides line up with TRBD2. CDR3 length: 15 amino acids. Trimming removed 6 bases from V and 5 bases from J; junction bases left unmatched: 5. The germline CDR1 and CDR2 sequences are WSHSY and SAAADI. CDR3 amino acids: CASRDTSGGHNEQFF. The CDR3 coding sequence is TGCGCCAGCAGGGACACTAGCGGGGGGCACAATGAGCAGTTCTTC.

The chain carries TRBV4-2 and TRBJ2-6; the D gene is possibly TRBD2 (6 bases). Trimming removed 0 bases from V and 4 bases from J, with 10 bases in between. This CDR3 contains 16 residues. Germline V gene data show CDR1 as LGHNA and CDR2 as YNFKEQ. This CDR3 is CASSQDSGDGANVLTF. The CDR3 coding sequence is TGTGCCAGCAGCCAAGATTCGGGGGACGGGGCCAACGTCCTGACTTTC.

This sequence joins TRBV6-2 or TRBV6-3 and TRBJ2-3; TRBD1 might be the D (6 bases). The CDR3 length is 15 residues. Trimming took off 8 bases at V and 0 bases at J, with 15 bases between the two ends. Germline-derived CDR1 and CDR2 are MNHEY and SVGEGT. For the CDR3, the DNA is TGTGCCAGCTGCCGAGGCAGGGGAAGCACAGATACGCAGTATTTT. Protein: CASCRGRGSTDTQYF.

This clone turned up a few times. V and J are TRBV3-1 (or the pseudogene TRBV3-2) and TRBJ2-5; D possibly corresponds to TRBD1 (6 bases). V lost 1 base and J 4 bases, leaving 13 bases between the germline ends. The CDR3 spans 15 residues. Germline CDR1 LGHDT, CDR2 YNNKEL (reference sequence). The CDR3 sequence is CASSQGRADRETQYF. CDR3 coding DNA: TGTGCCAGCAGCCAAGGCCGGGCGGACAGAGAGACCCAGTACTTC.

V gene TRBV12-3 or TRBV12-4 combines with J gene TRBJ2-2; 8 bases align to TRBD2. The CDR3 has 13 residues. The trim removed 5 bases at V and 6 bases at J, leaving 2 bases unmatched. CDR3 amino acids: CASSPGLAGELFF. The DNA for the CDR3 is TGTGCCAGCAGTCCGGGACTAGCCGGGGAGCTGTTTTTT.

In this sample, this clone turned up a few times. The chain links TRBV7-9 to TRBJ2-1; tentatively, D is TRBD2 (5 bases). Trimming removed 0 bases from V and 8 bases from J, with 11 bases in between. The V gene's germline CDR1 is SEHNR and CDR2 FQNEAQ (reference sequence). The CDR3 covers 14 residues. CDR3 sequence reads: CASSLAALGDEQFF. The CDR3 DNA reads as TGTGCCAGCAGCTTAGCCGCCCTCGGGGATGAGCAGTTCTTC. Using reference TRBV7-9 and TRBJ2-1 for the parts outside the CDR3, the full variable domain is DTGVSQNPRHKITKRGQNVTFRCDPISEHNRLYWYRQTLGQGPEFLTYFQNEAQLEKSRLLSDRFSAERPKGSFSTLEIQRTEQGDSAMYLCASSLAALGDEQFFGPGTRLTVL.

The chain is built from TRBV5-4 and TRBJ2-5; TRBD1 matches at 11 bases. Germline CDR1 is SGHNT and CDR2 is YYREEE (reference sequence). The V and J ends lost 4 bases and 2 bases, in that order; junction bases with no gene match: 10. The CDR3 is made up of 17 amino acids. The CDR3: CASSPLPGTGGQETQYF. DNA of the CDR3: TGTGCCAGCAGCCCCCTCCCGGGGACAGGGGGACAAGAGACCCAGTACTTC.

This clone was recorded only once. V and J are TRBV7-2 and TRBJ1-6; D may be TRBD1 (6 bases). CDR1 SGHTA and CDR2 FQGNSA come from the germline V gene. This CDR3 has 15 residues. With 3 bases removed from V and 7 bases from J, the gap between germline ends came to 13 bases. In DNA form, the CDR3 reads TGTGCCAGCAGCTTGGACAGCAACGTGAATTCACCCCTCCACTTT. This encodes CASSLDSNVNSPLHF.

This chain links TRBV19 with TRBJ2-3; 9 bases are shared with TRBD2. This CDR3 is built from 17 residues. Trimming cost V 1 base and J 5 bases; bases outside gene matches: 10. Germline V gene data show CDR1 as LNHDA and CDR2 as SQIVND (reference sequence). The CDR3 reads CASSIVVAGGLRDTQYF. The CDR3 coding sequence is TGTGCCAGTAGTATAGTGGTCGCGGGGGGGCTGAGAGATACGCAGTATTTT.

This chain joins TRBV5-5 and TRBJ2-7, with D possibly being TRBD2 (6 bases). This CDR3 has 16 amino acids. The ends were cut back, 0 bases at V and 3 bases at J, with 16 bases in the middle. Germline loops: CDR1 SGHKS, CDR2 YYEKEE (reference sequence). The CDR3 nucleotides are TGTGCCAGCAGCTTGGAGGAGGGGTATAACGGCTACGAGCAGTACTTC. Its protein is CASSLEEGYNGYEQYF. Full variable domain (rest looked up from reference TRBV5-5 and TRBJ2-7): DAGVTQSPTHLIKTRGQQVTLRCSPISGHKSVSWYQQVLGQGPQFIFQYYEKEERGRGNFPDRFSARQFPNYSSELNVNALLLGDSALYLCASSLEEGYNGYEQYFGPGTRLTVT.

J is TRBJ2-1 and V is TRBV19; 9 bases align to TRBD1. This CDR3 is 14 amino acids long. CDR1 LNHDA and CDR2 SQIVND come from the germline V gene (reference sequence). V dropped 5 bases and J dropped 6; count of bases not matched to a gene: 5. The CDR3 spells CASSYTTGGNEQFF. Written as DNA, the CDR3 is TGTGCCAGTAGTTACACGACAGGGGGCAATGAGCAGTTCTTC. Full variable domain (remainder filled in from reference TRBV19 and TRBJ2-1): DGGITQSPKYLFRKEGQNVTLSCEQNLNHDAMYWYRQDPGQGLRLIYYSQIVNDFQKGDIAEGYSVSREKKESFPLTVTSAQKNPTAFYLCASSYTTGGNEQFFGPGTRLTVL.

The chain joins TRBV4-2 to TRBJ1-1; D gene ambiguous. Germline V gene sequence: CDR1 LGHNA, CDR2 YNFKEQ. The CDR3 is 13 residues long. Trimming left V 1 base short and J 4 bases short, with 7 bases between. CDR3 sequence (DNA): TGTGCCAGCAGCCAAGGGAGAATCACTGAAGCTTTCTTT. This translates into CASSQGRITEAFF.

The chain links TRBV5-1 to TRBJ2-2; TRBD1 agrees at 8 bases. Per germline, CDR1 SGHRS and CDR2 YFSETQ. The CDR3 consists of 16 residues. V lost 0 bases and J lost 7; bases outside the gene matches: 8. Here the CDR3 DNA reads TGCGCCAGCAGCTTGGTCGCTCAGGGGGCCGGCGGGGAGCTGTTTTTT. Residues: CASSLVAQGAGGELFF.

In this sample, this clone turned up a few times. This chain links TRBV7-9 with TRBJ2-7; 7 bases agree with TRBD2. Trimming took 6 bases from V and 0 from J; bases not matched to a gene: 2. This CDR3 has 13 residues. Germline assignment: CDR1 SEHNR and CDR2 FQNEAQ (reference sequence). The CDR3 loop reads CASRQRDSYEQYF. The CDR3 DNA follows: TGTGCCAGCAGACAGCGGGACTCCTACGAGCAGTACTTC.

The chain combines TRBV30 with TRBJ2-7; TRBD2 matches 8 bases. Germline CDR1 is GTSNPN and CDR2 is SVGIG (reference sequence). This CDR3 comprises 12 residues. Trimming cost V 7 bases and J 4 bases; bases outside gene matches: 6. Written as DNA, the CDR3 is TGTGCCTTTAGCGGGAATACTTACGAGCAGTACTTC. This translates into CAFSGNTYEQYF.